The 23 T cell receptor beta chains below all came from one sample that was sequenced in a study of blood T cell repertoires in COVID-19. Using immunoSEQ multiplex PCR, the repertoire was profiled, and TCRdb retains in-frame clones only, with some absent. Of 100,000 to 150,000 clones listed, around 86% were seen once; the top ten hold 5% to 6.5%. What was sequenced was peripheral blood. Every receptor here comes from a human donor in a cohort sampled during active COVID-19.

The gene calls are TRBV6-2 or TRBV6-3 and TRBJ1-1, with D unclear. The V end was cut by 3 bases, the J end by 0 bases, with 14 bases between. The germline gives CDR1 MNHEY, CDR2 SVGEGT. CDR3 size: 16 residues. The CDR3 coding sequence is TGTGCCAGCAGTTATGGTGGCCTCGGGATGAACACTGAAGCTTTCTTT. Residues: CASSYGGLGMNTEAFF.

The chain uses TRBV19 and TRBJ2-6; possibly TRBD1 for D (6 bases). Germline assignment: CDR1 LNHDA and CDR2 SQIVND (reference sequence). V lost 2 bases, J lost 2 bases, and 13 bases lay in between. The CDR3 runs to 17 residues. The CDR3: CASSINRDPTGANVLTF. In DNA, the CDR3 is TGTGCCAGTAGTATAAACAGGGATCCCACTGGGGCCAACGTCCTGACTTTC.

This chain connects TRBV10-3 to TRBJ1-1; D is uncertain. The V end was cut by 2 bases, the J end by 0 bases, with 10 bases between. The germline V gene encodes CDR1 ENHRY and CDR2 SYGVKD. This CDR3 region has 15 residues. The CDR3 loop reads CAISESGSLNTEAFF. CDR3 nucleotide sequence: TGTGCCATCAGTGAGAGCGGCAGTCTGAACACTGAAGCTTTCTTT.

This clone was picked up one time. The rearrangement links TRBV4-3 to TRBJ2-2, with D tentatively TRBD2 (5 bases). V was clipped by 5 bases and J by 5 bases, with 12 bases between them. From germline, CDR1 is LGHNA and CDR2 YSLEER. The CDR3 covers 14 residues. The CDR3 nucleotides read TGCGCCAGCAGCAAAAATAGGGAGACCGGGGAGCTGTTTTTT. Its translation: CASSKNRETGELFF.

The chain links TRBV27 to TRBJ1-6; 10 bases fit TRBD1. The CDR3 spans 18 residues. Per the germline V gene, CDR1 is MNHEY and CDR2 is SMNVEV (reference sequence). The V segment lost 4 bases and the J segment 0 bases; nucleotides outside the gene matches: 6. The CDR3, as DNA: TGTGCCAGCAGTTACCGGGACAGGGGAGCCTCCTATAATTCACCCCTCCACTTT. It is translated as CASSYRDRGASYNSPLHF.

The chain joins TRBV7-9 to TRBJ2-1; possibly TRBD2 for D (5 bases). Germline values: CDR1 SEHNR, CDR2 FQNEAQ (reference sequence). This CDR3 has 19 residues. V dropped 1 base and J dropped 4 bases, with 23 bases sitting between them. In DNA, the CDR3 is TGTGCCAGCAGCTTAGTAGGCCCAGAGGGCGGGCTAAAATACAATGAGCAGTTCTTC. Residues: CASSLVGPEGGLKYNEQFF.

V is TRBV5-5 and J is TRBJ1-3; no clear D gene. The length of the CDR3 is 15 residues. In germline, CDR1 is SGHKS, CDR2 YYEKEE (reference sequence). The V gene lost 2 bases and the J gene lost 0 bases, with 9 bases spanning the gap. The CDR3 spells CASSLDNSSGNTIYF. The CDR3, as DNA: TGTGCCAGCAGCTTAGACAATAGCTCTGGAAACACCATATATTTT.

This chain links TRBV6-6 with TRBJ1-2; possible D gene TRBD1, 6 bases. This CDR3 region has 15 residues. The germline V gene encodes CDR1 MNHNY and CDR2 SVGAGI (reference sequence). V was shortened by 5 bases and J by 0 bases, with 13 bases between the two germline ends. The CDR3 DNA is TGTGCCAGCAGTGGGGGGGCAGGTCCTAACTATGGCTACACCTTC. It codes for CASSGGAGPNYGYTF.

This clone was seen just once. The chain is built from TRBV6-2 or TRBV6-3 and TRBJ2-2; D is perhaps TRBD2 (6 bases). Germline V CDR1 and CDR2: MNHEY, SVGEGT. CDR3 length: 14 residues. V lost 2 bases and J 4 bases, leaving 8 bases between the germline ends. The CDR3 loop is CASSYRGFTGELFF. CDR3 in DNA: TGTGCCAGCAGTTACCGGGGGTTCACCGGGGAGCTGTTTTTT.

This chain connects TRBV5-6 to TRBJ2-1, with TRBD1 identical over 8 bases. The CDR3 runs 13 residues. V was pared by 2 bases and J by 12 bases, with 7 bases of the junction left unmatched. The germline V gene encodes CDR1 SGHDT and CDR2 YYEEEE. The chain's CDR3 is CASSFTGGVGQFF. For the CDR3, the DNA is TGTGCCAGCAGCTTTACAGGGGGTGTTGGGCAGTTCTTC.

The V call is TRBV9, the J call TRBJ1-2; TRBD1 is a possible D gene (6 bases). This CDR3 contains 15 residues. CDR1 and CDR2 from the germline V gene are SGDLS and YYNGEE. Trimming took off 0 bases at V and 1 base at J, with 10 bases between the two ends. The CDR3: CASSVGAGVNYGYTF. The CDR3 DNA reads TGTGCCAGCAGCGTAGGGGCAGGGGTTAACTATGGCTACACCTTC.

The chain recombines TRBV6-5 with TRBJ1-1, with 7 bases fitting TRBD1. The CDR3 sequence is 12 residues long. With V trimmed by 5 bases and J by 4 bases, 1 base remained unmatched. Germline assignment: CDR1 MNHEY and CDR2 SVGAGI. This CDR3 is CASSPGGTEAFF. The DNA for the CDR3 is TGTGCCAGCAGTCCAGGGGGCACTGAAGCTTTCTTT.

The J gene is TRBJ1-5, the V gene TRBV27; D unclear. This CDR3 region has 16 residues. V was pared by 3 bases and J by 5 bases, with 17 bases between. The V gene's germline CDR1 is MNHEY and CDR2 SMNVEV (reference sequence). Here the CDR3 DNA reads TGTGCCAGCAGTTTGCCCGCGGGTTTTAGTTATCAGCCCCAGCATTTT. Translation: CASSLPAGFSYQPQHF.

In this sample, this clone turned up once. CDR3 residues: CSVERGAKNYGYTF. The CDR3 DNA reads as TGCAGCGTTGAACGGGGGGCCAAGAACTATGGCTACACCTTC. The chain employs TRBV29-1 and TRBJ1-2, with TRBD1 as a possible D gene (6 bases). The CDR3 is 14 amino acids. Germline loops: CDR1 SQVTM, CDR2 ANQGSEA. With 2 bases removed from V and 2 bases from J, the gap between germline ends came to 12 bases.

J is TRBJ2-1 and V is TRBV4-1; 9 nucleotides line up with TRBD2. CDR3 length equals 16 residues. Per germline, CDR1 MGHRA and CDR2 YSYEKL. V dropped 4 bases and J dropped 8; count of bases not matched to a gene: 12. The CDR3: CASSPFPRGRGDEQFF. Here the CDR3 DNA reads TGCGCCAGCAGCCCCTTCCCCCGCGGGAGGGGCGATGAGCAGTTCTTC.

The chain joins TRBV5-1 to TRBJ1-3; 7 bases line up with TRBD1. There are 15 residues in the CDR3. With V trimmed by 1 base and J by 0 bases, 1 base remained unmatched. The germline V gene encodes CDR1 SGHRS and CDR2 YFSETQ. Here the CDR3 DNA reads TGCGCCAGCAGCTTGAACAGGGGCTCTGGAAACACCATATATTTT. Protein product: CASSLNRGSGNTIYF.

V usage is TRBV24-1 and J usage is TRBJ2-7; D gene uncertain. CDR1 is KGHDR, CDR2 SFDVKD, per germline. With 3 bases removed from V and 0 bases from J, the gap between germline ends came to 5 bases. The CDR3 sequence is 13 residues long. In DNA, the CDR3 is TGTGCCACCAGTGATCCCAGCTCCTACGAGCAGTACTTC. This codes for CATSDPSSYEQYF.

This CDR3 reads CAWTGSHFNQPQHF. The DNA for the CDR3 is TGTGCCTGGACAGGGTCCCACTTTAATCAGCCCCAGCATTTT. The chain combines TRBV30 with TRBJ1-5, with a weak D call TRBD1 (5 bases). V was clipped by 4 bases and J by 4 bases, with 14 bases between them. The CDR3 totals 14 residues. Germline CDR1 reads GTSNPN; CDR2 reads SVGIG (reference sequence).

V usage is TRBV3-1 (or the pseudogene TRBV3-2) and J usage is TRBJ1-1; 7 positions agree with TRBD1. CDR1 LGHDT and CDR2 YNNKEL come from the germline V gene (reference sequence). Trimming removed 7 bases from V and 7 bases from J; junction bases left unmatched: 18. The CDR3 is 16 residues long. The CDR3 DNA reads TGTGCCAGCACCTCAACAAAAGGGGGAACAGGGGATGAAGCTTTCTTT. It translates to CASTSTKGGTGDEAFF.

The chain carries TRBV5-1 and TRBJ2-5, with 11 bases matching TRBD2. The CDR3 totals 16 residues. J was trimmed by 6 bases and V by 0 bases; bases with no gene match: 7. Per the germline V gene, CDR1 is SGHRS and CDR2 is YFSETQ. The CDR3 DNA sequence: TGCGCCAGCAGCTTGGGACAAGCTAGCGGGAGGCAGACCCAGTACTTC. Amino acids: CASSLGQASGRQTQYF.

J is TRBJ2-4 and V is TRBV10-3; no clear D gene. Between the trimmed V and J ends, which lost 2 bases and 0 bases, there was a span of 5 bases. There are 14 residues in the CDR3. Germline V lookup: CDR1 ENHRY, CDR2 SYGVKD. The CDR3 is CAISEPGAKNIQYF. The CDR3 bases are TGTGCCATCAGTGAGCCGGGAGCCAAAAACATTCAGTACTTC.

The V gene is TRBV7-2, the J gene TRBJ1-6, with D possibly matching TRBD1 (5 bases). The CDR3 runs to 15 residues. Germline CDR1 and CDR2: SGHTA and FQGNSA. V dropped 7 bases and J dropped 5 bases, with 15 bases sitting between them. This CDR3 is CASTPGGGNNSPLHF. The CDR3 region has the DNA TGTGCCAGCACCCCCGGCGGGGGTAATAATTCACCCCTCCACTTT.

This clone was detected only once. The rearrangement links TRBV7-3 to TRBJ1-3; D is undetermined. The CDR3 has 14 residues. V lost 8 bases and J lost 0, with 11 bases in between. Germline V gene data show CDR1 as SGHTA and CDR2 as FQGTGA. The CDR3 nucleotides are TGTGCCAGCGGCGACGGGAACTCTGGAAACACCATATATTTT. It translates to CASGDGNSGNTIYF.